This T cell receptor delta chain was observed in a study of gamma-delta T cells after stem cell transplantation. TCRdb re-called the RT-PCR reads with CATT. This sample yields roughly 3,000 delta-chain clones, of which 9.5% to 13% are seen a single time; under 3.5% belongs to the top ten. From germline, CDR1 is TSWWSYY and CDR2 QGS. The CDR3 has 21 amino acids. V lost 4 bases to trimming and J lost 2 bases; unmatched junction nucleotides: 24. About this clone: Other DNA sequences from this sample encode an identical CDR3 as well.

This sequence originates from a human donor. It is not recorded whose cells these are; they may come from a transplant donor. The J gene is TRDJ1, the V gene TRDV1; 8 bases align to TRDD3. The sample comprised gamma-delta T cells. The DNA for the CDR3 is TGTGCTCTTGGGGTCTCTCCCCCCCTACAGTACTGGGGGTCCGCTACCGATAAACTCATCTTT. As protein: CALGVSPPLQYWGSATDKLIF.